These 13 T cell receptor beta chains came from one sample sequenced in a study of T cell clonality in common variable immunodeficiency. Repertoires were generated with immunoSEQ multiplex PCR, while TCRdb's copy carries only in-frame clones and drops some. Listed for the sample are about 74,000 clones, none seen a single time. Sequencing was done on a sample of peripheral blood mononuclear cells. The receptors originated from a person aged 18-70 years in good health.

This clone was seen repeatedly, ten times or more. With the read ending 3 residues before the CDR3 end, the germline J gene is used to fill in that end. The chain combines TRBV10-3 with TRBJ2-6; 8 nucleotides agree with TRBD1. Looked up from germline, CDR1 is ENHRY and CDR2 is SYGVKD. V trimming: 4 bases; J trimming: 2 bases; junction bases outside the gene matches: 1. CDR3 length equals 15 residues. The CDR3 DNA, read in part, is TGTGCCATCAGTGCGGACAGGGCTGGGGCCAACGTC. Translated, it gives CAISADRAGANV. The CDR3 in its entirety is CAISADRAGANVLTF.

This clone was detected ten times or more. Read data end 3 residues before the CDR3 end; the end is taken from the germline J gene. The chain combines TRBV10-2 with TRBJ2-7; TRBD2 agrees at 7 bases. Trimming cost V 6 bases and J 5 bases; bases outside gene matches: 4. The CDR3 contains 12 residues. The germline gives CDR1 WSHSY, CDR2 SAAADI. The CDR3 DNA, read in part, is TGCGCCAGCAGGCTGACTAGCAACGAG. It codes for CASRLTSNE. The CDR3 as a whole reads CASRLTSNEQYF.

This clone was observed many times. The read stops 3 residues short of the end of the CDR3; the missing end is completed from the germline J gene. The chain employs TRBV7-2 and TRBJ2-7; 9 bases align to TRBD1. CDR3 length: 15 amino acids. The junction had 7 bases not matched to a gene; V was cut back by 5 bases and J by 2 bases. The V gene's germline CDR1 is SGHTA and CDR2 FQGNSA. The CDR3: CASSRPGQGAYEQYF. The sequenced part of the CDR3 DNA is TGTGCCAGCAGCCGACCGGGACAGGGAGCCTACGAG. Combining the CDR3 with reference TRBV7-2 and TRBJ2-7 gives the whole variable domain GAGVSQSPSNKVTEKGKDVELRCDPISGHTALYWYRQSLGQGLEFLIYFQGNSAPDKSGLPSDRFSAERTGGSVSTLTIQRTQQEDSAVYLCASSRPGQGAYEQYFGPGTRLTVT.

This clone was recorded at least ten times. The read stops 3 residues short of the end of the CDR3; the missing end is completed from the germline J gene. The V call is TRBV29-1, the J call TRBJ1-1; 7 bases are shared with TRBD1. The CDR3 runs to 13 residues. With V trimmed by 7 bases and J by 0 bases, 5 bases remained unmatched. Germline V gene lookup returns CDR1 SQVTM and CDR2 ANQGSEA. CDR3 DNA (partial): TGCAGCGCTAGGGGACAGATGAACACTGAA. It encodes CSARGQMNTE. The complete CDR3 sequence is CSARGQMNTEAFF. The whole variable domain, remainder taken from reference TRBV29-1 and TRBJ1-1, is SAVISQKPSRDICQRGTSLTIQCQVDSQVTMMFWYRQQPGQSLTLIATANQGSEATYESGFVIDKFPISRPNLTFSTLTVSNMSPEDSSIYLCSARGQMNTEAFFGQGTRLTVV.

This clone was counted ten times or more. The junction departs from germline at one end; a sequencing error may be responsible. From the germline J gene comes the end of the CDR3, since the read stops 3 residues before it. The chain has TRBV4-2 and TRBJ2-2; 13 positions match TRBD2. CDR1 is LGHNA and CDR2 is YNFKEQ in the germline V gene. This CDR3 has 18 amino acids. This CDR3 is CASSQAGLAGKNTGELFF. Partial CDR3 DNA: TGCGCCAGCAGCCAAGCGGGACTAGCGGGGAAAAACACCGGGGAG.

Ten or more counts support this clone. This CDR3 is CASSQDLGADTQYF. CDR3 DNA, as far as it was read: TGTGCCAGCAGCCAAGATCTAGGGGCAGATACG. The J gene is TRBJ2-3, the V gene TRBV14; D possibly corresponds to TRBD1 (5 bases). The read ends 3 residues before the CDR3 terminus; that terminus is restored from the germline J gene. The CDR3 extends over 14 amino acids. Germline V CDR1 and CDR2: SGHDN, FVKESK. The V end was cut by 0 bases, the J end by 4 bases, with 8 bases between.

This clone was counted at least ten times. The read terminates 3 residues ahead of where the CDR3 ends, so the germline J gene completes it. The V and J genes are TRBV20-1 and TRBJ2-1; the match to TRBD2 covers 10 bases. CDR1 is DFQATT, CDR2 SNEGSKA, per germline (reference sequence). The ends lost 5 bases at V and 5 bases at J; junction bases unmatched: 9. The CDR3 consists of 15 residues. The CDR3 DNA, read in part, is TGCAGTGCTCAGCTAGCGGGAGTATGGGACAATGAG. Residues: CSAQLAGVWDNE. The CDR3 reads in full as CSAQLAGVWDNEQFF.

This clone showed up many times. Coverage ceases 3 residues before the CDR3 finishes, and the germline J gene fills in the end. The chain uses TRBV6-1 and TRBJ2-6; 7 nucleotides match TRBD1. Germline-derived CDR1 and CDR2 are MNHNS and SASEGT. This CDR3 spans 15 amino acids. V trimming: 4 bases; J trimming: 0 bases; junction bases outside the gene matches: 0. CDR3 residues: CASSGDSSGANVLTF. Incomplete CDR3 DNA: TGTGCCAGCAGTGGGGACAGCTCTGGGGCCAACGTC.

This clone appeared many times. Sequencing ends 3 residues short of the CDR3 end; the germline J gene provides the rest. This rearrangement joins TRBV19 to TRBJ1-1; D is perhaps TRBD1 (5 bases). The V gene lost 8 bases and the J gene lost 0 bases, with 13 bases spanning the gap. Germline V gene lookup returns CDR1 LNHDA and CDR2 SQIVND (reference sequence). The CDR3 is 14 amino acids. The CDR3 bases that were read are TGTGCCAGTGGAGACAGCCGCATGAACACTGAA. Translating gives CASGDSRMNTE. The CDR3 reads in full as CASGDSRMNTEAFF.

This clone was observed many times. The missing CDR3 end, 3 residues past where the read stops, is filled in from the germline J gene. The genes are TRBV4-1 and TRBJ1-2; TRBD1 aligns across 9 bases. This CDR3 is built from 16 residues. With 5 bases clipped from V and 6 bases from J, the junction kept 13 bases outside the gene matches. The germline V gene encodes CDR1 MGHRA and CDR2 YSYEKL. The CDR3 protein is CASSSQSGTGSHGYTF. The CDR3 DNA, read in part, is TGCGCCAGCAGCTCCCAGTCCGGGACAGGGTCGCATGGC.

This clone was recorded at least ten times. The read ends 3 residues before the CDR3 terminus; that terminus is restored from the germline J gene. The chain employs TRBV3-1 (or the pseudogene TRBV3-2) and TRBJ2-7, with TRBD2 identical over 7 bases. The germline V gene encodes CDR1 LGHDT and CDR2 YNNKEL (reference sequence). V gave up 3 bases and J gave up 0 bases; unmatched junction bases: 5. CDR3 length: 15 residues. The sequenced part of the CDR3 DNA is TGTGCCAGCAGCCAGACTAGCCGAAGCTCCTACGAG. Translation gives CASSQTSRSSYE. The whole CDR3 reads CASSQTSRSSYEQYF.

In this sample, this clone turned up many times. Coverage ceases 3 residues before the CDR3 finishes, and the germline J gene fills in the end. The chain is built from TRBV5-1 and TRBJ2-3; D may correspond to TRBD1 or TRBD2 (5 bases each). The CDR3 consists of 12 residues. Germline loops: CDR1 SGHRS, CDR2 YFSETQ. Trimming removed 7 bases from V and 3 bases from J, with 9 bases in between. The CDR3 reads CASEGNTDTQYF. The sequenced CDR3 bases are TGCGCCAGCGAGGGGAATACAGATACG.

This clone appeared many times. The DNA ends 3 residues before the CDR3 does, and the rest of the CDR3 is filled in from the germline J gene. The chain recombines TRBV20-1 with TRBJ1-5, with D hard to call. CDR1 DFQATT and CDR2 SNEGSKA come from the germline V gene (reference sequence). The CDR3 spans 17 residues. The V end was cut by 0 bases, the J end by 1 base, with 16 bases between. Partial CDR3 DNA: TGCAGTGCTAGAGAGGCACGCGGGATAGGAAGCAATCAGCCC. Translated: CSAREARGIGSNQP. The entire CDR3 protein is CSAREARGIGSNQPQHF.